The present entry profiles one T cell receptor (beta chain) with its context. This sample is part of a study of cytomegalovirus exposure and HLA in healthy donors. Study-wide background: A data release that came early held some 79 million unique TCRs from HLA-typed donors.

Trimming left V 8 bases short and J 8 bases short, with 24 bases between. This CDR3 region has 15 residues. CDR1 and CDR2 from the germline V gene are SGHTA and FQGNSA. The donors, nominally healthy at sampling, likely had unrecorded immune exposures. The PCR employed 60 Vbeta primers together with 13 Jbeta primers. The repertoire was sequenced with immunoSEQ multiplex PCR; TCRdb's copy has only in-frame clones and lacks some. The table lists 65,000 or so clones, 70% to 80% of them singletons. The sequenced sample was PBMCs. The clonotype was recovered from a middle-aged woman in good health and CMV-seropositive. V usage is TRBV7-2 and J usage is TRBJ1-2; tentative D call: TRBD1 (6 bases). The CDR3 loop is CASAQLDRSSGGYTF. The CDR3 DNA sequence: TGTGCCAGCGCACAGCTAGACAGGTCCTCGGGGGGCTACACCTTC.